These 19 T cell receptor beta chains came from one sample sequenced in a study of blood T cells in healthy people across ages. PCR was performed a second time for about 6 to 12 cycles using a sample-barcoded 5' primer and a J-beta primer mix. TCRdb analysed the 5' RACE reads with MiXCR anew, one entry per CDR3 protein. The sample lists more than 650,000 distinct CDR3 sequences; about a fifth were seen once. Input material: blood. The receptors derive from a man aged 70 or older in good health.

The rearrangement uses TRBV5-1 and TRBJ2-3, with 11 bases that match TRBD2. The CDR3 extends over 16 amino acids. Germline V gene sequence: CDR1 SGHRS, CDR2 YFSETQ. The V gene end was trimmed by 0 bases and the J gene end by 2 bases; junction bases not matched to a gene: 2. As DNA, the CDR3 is TGCGCCAGCAGCTTGGGGGGACTAGCGGACACAGATACGCAGTATTTT. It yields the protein CASSLGGLADTDTQYF.

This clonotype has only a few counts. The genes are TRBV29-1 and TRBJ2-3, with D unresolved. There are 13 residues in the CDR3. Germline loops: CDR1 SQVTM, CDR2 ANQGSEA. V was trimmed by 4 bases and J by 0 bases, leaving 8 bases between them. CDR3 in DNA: TGCAGCGTTGCGGATACTAGCACAGATACGCAGTATTTT. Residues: CSVADTSTDTQYF.

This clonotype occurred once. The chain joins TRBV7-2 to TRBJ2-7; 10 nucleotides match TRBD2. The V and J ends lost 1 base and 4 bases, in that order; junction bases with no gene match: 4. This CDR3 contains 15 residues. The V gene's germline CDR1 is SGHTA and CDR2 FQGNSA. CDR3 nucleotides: TGTGCCAGCAGCTTAGTAGCGGGGGGCTCGTACGAGCAGTACTTC. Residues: CASSLVAGGSYEQYF.

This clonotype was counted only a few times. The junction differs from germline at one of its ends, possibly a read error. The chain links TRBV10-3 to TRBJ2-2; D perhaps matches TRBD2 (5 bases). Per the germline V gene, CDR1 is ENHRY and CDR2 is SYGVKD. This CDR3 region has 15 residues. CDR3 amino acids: CAINEEATLDGELFF. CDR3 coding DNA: TGTGCCATCAATGAGGAGGCAACCCTTGACGGGGAGCTGTTTTTT.

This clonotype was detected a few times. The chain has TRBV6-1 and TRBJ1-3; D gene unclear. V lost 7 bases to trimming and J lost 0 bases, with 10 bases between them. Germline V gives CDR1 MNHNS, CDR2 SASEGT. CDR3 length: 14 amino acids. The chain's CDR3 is CASIDPYSGNTIYF. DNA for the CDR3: TGTGCCAGCATCGATCCCTACTCTGGAAACACCATATATTTT.

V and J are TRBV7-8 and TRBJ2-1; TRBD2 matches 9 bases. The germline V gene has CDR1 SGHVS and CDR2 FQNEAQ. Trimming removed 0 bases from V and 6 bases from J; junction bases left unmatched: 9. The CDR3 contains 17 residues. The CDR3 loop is CASSLAPGLARGNEQFF. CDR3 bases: TGTGCCAGCAGCTTAGCCCCCGGACTAGCGAGGGGCAATGAGCAGTTCTTC.

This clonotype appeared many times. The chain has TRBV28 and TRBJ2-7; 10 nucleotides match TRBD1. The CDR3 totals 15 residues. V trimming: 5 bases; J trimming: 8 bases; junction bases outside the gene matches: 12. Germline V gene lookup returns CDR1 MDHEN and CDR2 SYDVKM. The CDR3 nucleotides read TGTGCCAGCAGTCGATCGACCGGGACAGGGGCCAAGCAGTACTTC. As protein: CASSRSTGTGAKQYF.

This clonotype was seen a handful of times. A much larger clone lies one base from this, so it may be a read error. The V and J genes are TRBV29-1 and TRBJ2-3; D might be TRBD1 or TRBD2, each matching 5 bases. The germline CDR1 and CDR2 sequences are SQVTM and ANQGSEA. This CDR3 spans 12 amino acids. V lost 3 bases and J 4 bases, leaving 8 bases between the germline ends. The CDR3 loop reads CSVEVGPDTQYF. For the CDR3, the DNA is TGCAGCGTTGAGGTGGGACCAGATACGCAGTATTTT.

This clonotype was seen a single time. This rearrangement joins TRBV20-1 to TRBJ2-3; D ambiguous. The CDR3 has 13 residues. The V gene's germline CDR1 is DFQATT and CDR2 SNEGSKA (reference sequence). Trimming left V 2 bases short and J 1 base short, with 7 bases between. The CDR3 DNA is TGCAGTGCTAGAACCCCTGGCACAGATACGCAGTATTTT. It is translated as CSARTPGTDTQYF.

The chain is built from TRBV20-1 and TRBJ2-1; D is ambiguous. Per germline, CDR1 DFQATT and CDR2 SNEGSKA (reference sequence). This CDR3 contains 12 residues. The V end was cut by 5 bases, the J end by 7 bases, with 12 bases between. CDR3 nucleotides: TGCAGTGCTCTGAGTATAAAGAATGAGCAGTTCTTC. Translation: CSALSIKNEQFF.

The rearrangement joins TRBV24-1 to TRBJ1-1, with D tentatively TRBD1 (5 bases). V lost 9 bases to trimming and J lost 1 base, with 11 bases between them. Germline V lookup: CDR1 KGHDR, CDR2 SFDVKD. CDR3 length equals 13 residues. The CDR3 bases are TGTGCCACCGGTCAGGGACCGAACACTGAAGCTTTCTTT. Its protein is CATGQGPNTEAFF.

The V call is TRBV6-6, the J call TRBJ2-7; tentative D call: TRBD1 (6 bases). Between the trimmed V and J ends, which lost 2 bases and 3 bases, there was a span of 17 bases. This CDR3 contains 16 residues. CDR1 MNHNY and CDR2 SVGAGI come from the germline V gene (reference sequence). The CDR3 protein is CASSYGLQGSVYEQYV. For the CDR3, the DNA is TGTGCCAGCAGTTACGGGCTCCAGGGGAGCGTCTACGAGCAGTACGTC.

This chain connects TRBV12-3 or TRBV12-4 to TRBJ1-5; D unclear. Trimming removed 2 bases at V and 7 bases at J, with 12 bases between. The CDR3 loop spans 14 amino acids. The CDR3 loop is CASSLNGPGQPQHF. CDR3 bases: TGTGCCAGCAGTTTAAACGGTCCCGGGCAGCCCCAGCATTTT.

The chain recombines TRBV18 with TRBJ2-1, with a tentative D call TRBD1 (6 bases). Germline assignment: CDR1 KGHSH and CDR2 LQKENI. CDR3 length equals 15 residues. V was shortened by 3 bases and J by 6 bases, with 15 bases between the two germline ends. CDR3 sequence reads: CASSPYSDSTNEQFF. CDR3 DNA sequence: TGTGCCAGCTCACCTTACTCGGACAGCACCAATGAGCAGTTCTTC.

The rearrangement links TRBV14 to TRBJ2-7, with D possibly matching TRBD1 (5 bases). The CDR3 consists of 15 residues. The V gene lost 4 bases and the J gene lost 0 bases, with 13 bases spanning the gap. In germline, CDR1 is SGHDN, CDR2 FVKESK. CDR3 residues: CASSPLTAFSYEQYF. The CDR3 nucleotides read TGTGCCAGCAGCCCGCTGACAGCCTTCTCCTACGAGCAGTACTTC.

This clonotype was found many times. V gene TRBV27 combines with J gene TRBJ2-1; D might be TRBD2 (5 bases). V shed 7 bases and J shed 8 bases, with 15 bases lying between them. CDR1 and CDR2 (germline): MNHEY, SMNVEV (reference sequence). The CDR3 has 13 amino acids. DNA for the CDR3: TGTGCCAGCACCGGACGTTACGGGGATGAGCAGTTCTTC. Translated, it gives CASTGRYGDEQFF.

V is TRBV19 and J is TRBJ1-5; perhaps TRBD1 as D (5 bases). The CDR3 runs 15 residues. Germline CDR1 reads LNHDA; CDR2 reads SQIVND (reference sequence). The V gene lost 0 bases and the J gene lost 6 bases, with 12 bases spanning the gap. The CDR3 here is CASSIDDSEGQPQHF. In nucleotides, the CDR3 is TGTGCCAGTAGTATAGACGACAGCGAGGGTCAGCCCCAGCATTTT.

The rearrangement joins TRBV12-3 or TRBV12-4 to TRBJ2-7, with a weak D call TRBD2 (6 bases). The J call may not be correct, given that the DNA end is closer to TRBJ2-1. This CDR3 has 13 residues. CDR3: CASTRGLSNEQFF. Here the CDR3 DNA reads TGTGCCAGCACGAGGGGACTTTCCAATGAGCAGTTCTTC.

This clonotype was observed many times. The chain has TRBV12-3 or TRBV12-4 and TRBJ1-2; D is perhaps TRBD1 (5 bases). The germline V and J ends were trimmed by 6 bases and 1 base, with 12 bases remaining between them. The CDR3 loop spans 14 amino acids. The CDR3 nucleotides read TGTGCCAGCAGACCGGGGCATAATAACTATGGCTACACCTTC. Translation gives CASRPGHNNYGYTF.